This T cell receptor (beta chain) was obtained from a study of T cell responses to AZD1222 COVID-19 vaccine. Study outcomes and limitations: Donors were mostly white British, more females; clonal diversity possibly underestimated.

This clone has just a few counts. Its cognate antigen is unknown. The sample contains more than one DNA sequence encoding this CDR3. The germline V and J ends were trimmed by 4 bases and 5 bases, with 8 bases remaining between them. Germline-derived CDR1 and CDR2 are LGHDT and YNNKEL (reference sequence). The CDR3 runs 12 residues. The data were produced by immunoSEQ multiplex PCR, yet TCRdb's version contains in-frame clones alone and is incomplete. The sample records tens of thousands of clones, 88% being singletons. The clonotype originates from an adult in good health. This sequence joins TRBV3-1 (or the pseudogene TRBV3-2) and TRBJ1-1; possibly TRBD1 for D (5 bases). The material was peripheral blood, obtained on day 0 of AZD1222 vaccination. The CDR3 spells CASSPGGTEAFF. CDR3 DNA: TGTGCCAGCAGCCCCGGGGGGACTGAAGCTTTCTTT.